This T cell receptor (beta chain) was recorded in a study of T cell responses to AZD1222 COVID-19 vaccine. The CDR3 is 17 amino acids. Germline V gene sequence: CDR1 SGHKS, CDR2 YYEKEE (reference sequence). V dropped 0 bases and J dropped 0 bases, with 13 bases sitting between them. Clones were sequenced by immunoSEQ multiplex PCR, and TCRdb holds only the in-frame ones, with some missing. The profile covers more than 120,000 clones, with around 91% appearing a single time and around 10% taken by the ten largest. The V and J genes are TRBV5-5 and TRBJ1-3; the D is unclear. Sequencing used peripheral blood, obtained 28 days after the second AZD1222 dose. The receptor comes from an adult who received the AZD1222 COVID-19 vaccine. The CDR3 DNA follows: TGTGCCAGCAGCTTGGGAATATCGTCATACTCTGGAAACACCATATATTTT. Amino acid sequence: CASSLGISSYSGNTIYF.